These 17 T cell receptor beta chains were all obtained from the same sample, sequenced in a study of blood T cell repertoires in COVID-19. Measured with immunoSEQ multiplex PCR; TCRdb has only the in-frame clones, and not every one. The table records under 200,000 clones, nearly 85% of them present only once. Sequencing was carried out using peripheral blood. These receptor sequences come from a woman between 25 and 40 years old with acute or convalescent COVID-19.

The genes are TRBV7-2 and TRBJ1-2; D is unresolved. Between the trimmed V and J ends, which lost 5 bases and 7 bases, there was a span of 17 bases. CDR1 SGHTA and CDR2 FQGNSA come from the germline V gene. The CDR3 extends over 14 amino acids. CDR3 DNA sequence: TGTGCCAGCAGCCTAGGCAGTAGGAGGTCTGGCTACACCTTC. Protein sequence: CASSLGSRRSGYTF.

This clone was observed a few times. This chain connects TRBV7-2 to TRBJ2-2, with 11 bases fitting TRBD2. The germline V gene encodes CDR1 SGHTA and CDR2 FQGNSA. With V trimmed by 5 bases and J by 5 bases, 10 bases remained unmatched. The CDR3 has 17 amino acids. CDR3 sequence (DNA): TGTGCCAGCAGCCCTACTAGCGGGGGCGGTATAACCGGGGAGCTGTTTTTT. Protein: CASSPTSGGGITGELFF.

CDR3 DNA sequence: TGTGCCAGTAGTCCAGACACCAACTATGGCTACACCTTC. Its translation is CASSPDTNYGYTF. This sequence joins TRBV19 and TRBJ1-2; D uncertain. V was pared by 5 bases and J by 2 bases, with 9 bases between. The germline V gene has CDR1 LNHDA and CDR2 SQIVND (reference sequence). The CDR3 runs 13 residues.

This clone was picked up one time. V usage is TRBV4-1 and J usage is TRBJ2-7, with a weak D call TRBD2 (5 bases). Trimming cost V 3 bases and J 7 bases, with 13 bases left between them. Germline-derived CDR1 and CDR2 are MGHRA and YSYEKL. The length of the CDR3 is 13 residues. CDR3 in DNA: TGCGCCAGCAGCCAGGACCTTTCGGGGGAGCAGTACTTC. Translation gives CASSQDLSGEQYF.

This chain links TRBV9 with TRBJ2-5; 9 nucleotides align to TRBD2. The trim removed 4 bases at V and 3 bases at J, leaving 7 bases unmatched. From germline, CDR1 is SGDLS and CDR2 YYNGEE. This CDR3 spans 15 amino acids. The CDR3 here is CASSPPSGAEETQYF. The CDR3 nucleotides are TGTGCCAGCAGCCCCCCTAGCGGGGCAGAAGAGACCCAGTACTTC.

The chain recombines TRBV7-8 with TRBJ1-1, with D possibly being TRBD1 (6 bases). Germline V gene lookup returns CDR1 SGHVS and CDR2 FQNEAQ. The CDR3 is 15 amino acids. Trimming pared 2 bases from V and 2 bases from J, leaving 12 bases between. The DNA of the CDR3 is TGTGCCAGCAGCTTAAGGGGGGGCCTCAACACTGAAGCTTTCTTT. Its translation is CASSLRGGLNTEAFF.

This clone was observed a single time. V usage is TRBV14 and J usage is TRBJ1-2; D might be TRBD1 (6 bases). CDR1 is SGHDN and CDR2 is FVKESK in the germline V gene. The CDR3 covers 13 residues. V was clipped by 0 bases and J by 7 bases, with 9 bases between them. Here the CDR3 reads CASSQDHRAGYTF. Written as DNA, the CDR3 is TGTGCCAGCAGCCAAGATCACAGGGCTGGCTACACCTTC.

The chain couples TRBV6-5 to TRBJ1-5, with TRBD1 matching over 7 bases. Unmatched junction bases numbered 8, after V lost 4 bases and J lost 2 bases. Looked up from germline, CDR1 is MNHEY and CDR2 is SVGAGI. The CDR3 has 16 amino acids. CDR3 residues: CASSSNRGYGNQPQHF. CDR3 DNA: TGTGCCAGCAGTTCTAACAGGGGCTACGGCAATCAGCCCCAGCATTTT.

The chain joins TRBV25-1 to TRBJ1-4; D gene unclear. Germline-derived CDR1 and CDR2 are MGHDK and SYGVNS. The CDR3 sequence is 17 residues long. The V gene lost 1 base and the J gene lost 0 bases, with 12 bases spanning the gap. CDR3 nucleotides: TGTGCCAGCAGTGAATCTGAGGCTTTTACAACTAATGAAAAACTGTTTTTT. Amino acid sequence: CASSESEAFTTNEKLFF.

This chain links TRBV28 with TRBJ1-1; perhaps TRBD1 as D (5 bases). The CDR3 has 13 residues. Germline assignment: CDR1 MDHEN and CDR2 SYDVKM. V was trimmed by 7 bases and J by 7 bases, leaving 16 bases between them. CDR3 protein: CASKPPGQIEAFF. The CDR3, as DNA: TGTGCCAGCAAACCCCCAGGGCAAATTGAAGCTTTCTTT.

The chain uses TRBV11-2 and TRBJ2-3; D remains ambiguous. V gave up 5 bases and J gave up 6 bases, with 9 bases separating them. Germline V gives CDR1 SGHAT, CDR2 FQNNGV. The CDR3 is made up of 12 amino acids. The CDR3 coding sequence is TGTGCCAGCAGCCGTTATAGCGATACGCAGTATTTT. Residues: CASSRYSDTQYF. The variable domain in full, completed from reference TRBV11-2 and TRBJ2-3, reads EAGVAQSPRYKIIEKRQSVAFWCNPISGHATLYWYQQILGQGPKLLIQFQNNGVVDDSQLPKDRFSAERLKGVDSTLKIQPAKLEDSAVYLCASSRYSDTQYFGPGTRLTVL.

The gene calls are TRBV3-1 (or the pseudogene TRBV3-2) and TRBJ1-4; D may be TRBD1 (6 bases). Germline V gives CDR1 LGHDT, CDR2 YNNKEL (reference sequence). V lost 7 bases to trimming and J lost 6 bases, with 18 bases between them. The CDR3 has 15 residues. CDR3 in amino acids: CASIVYYRVHEKLFF. CDR3 nucleotides: TGTGCCAGCATCGTTTACTACAGGGTTCATGAAAAACTGTTTTTT.

The chain uses TRBV12-3 or TRBV12-4 and TRBJ2-7, with TRBD2 as a possible D gene (6 bases). The CDR3 is 13 residues long. V gave up 3 bases and J gave up 2 bases, with 8 bases separating them. The CDR3 loop is CASSLGLTYEQYF. CDR3 nucleotides: TGTGCCAGCAGTTTGGGACTGACCTACGAGCAGTACTTC.

This chain joins TRBV2 and TRBJ2-7, with 8 nucleotides matching TRBD2. There are 14 residues in the CDR3. The V and J ends lost 6 bases and 5 bases, in that order; junction bases with no gene match: 9. From germline, CDR1 is SNHLY and CDR2 FYNNEI. In DNA form, the CDR3 reads TGTGCCAGCAGGCGGGGCGGGGGGCTGGACGAGCAGTACTTC. The encoded protein is CASRRGGGLDEQYF. The full variable domain, its missing parts supplied by reference TRBV2 and TRBJ2-7, is EPEVTQTPSHQVTQMGQEVILRCVPISNHLYFYWYRQILGQKVEFLVSFYNNEISEKSEIFDDQFSVERPDGSNFTLKIRSTKLEDSAMYFCASRRGGGLDEQYFGPGTRLTVT.

CDR3 nucleotide sequence: TGTGCCAGTAGTCTCCGAGGACAGCCAAATGAAAAACTGTTTTTT. Amino acid sequence: CASSLRGQPNEKLFF. The chain combines TRBV19 with TRBJ1-4, with D perhaps TRBD1 (6 bases). The CDR3 consists of 15 residues. Germline CDR1 reads LNHDA; CDR2 reads SQIVND (reference sequence). Trimming took 5 bases from V and 5 from J, leaving 15 bases between them.

This chain joins TRBV13 and TRBJ2-2, with 12 bases matching TRBD2. Germline loops: CDR1 PRHDT, CDR2 FYEKMQ (reference sequence). Unmatched junction bases numbered 4, after V lost 0 bases and J lost 5 bases. The CDR3 is made up of 17 amino acids. The DNA of the CDR3 is TGTGCCAGCAGCTTAGGCCGACTAGCGGGAGATACCGGGGAGCTGTTTTTT. It encodes CASSLGRLAGDTGELFF.

The rearrangement joins TRBV3-1 (or the pseudogene TRBV3-2) to TRBJ1-2; D perhaps matches TRBD1 (6 bases). Germline loops: CDR1 LGHDT, CDR2 YNNKEL (reference sequence). V was shortened by 6 bases and J by 7 bases, with 21 bases between the two germline ends. CDR3 length: 15 amino acids. In nucleotides, the CDR3 is TGTGCCAGCAGAAGCACTCCGACAGGCCCTGGTGGCTACACCTTC. It specifies CASRSTPTGPGGYTF.